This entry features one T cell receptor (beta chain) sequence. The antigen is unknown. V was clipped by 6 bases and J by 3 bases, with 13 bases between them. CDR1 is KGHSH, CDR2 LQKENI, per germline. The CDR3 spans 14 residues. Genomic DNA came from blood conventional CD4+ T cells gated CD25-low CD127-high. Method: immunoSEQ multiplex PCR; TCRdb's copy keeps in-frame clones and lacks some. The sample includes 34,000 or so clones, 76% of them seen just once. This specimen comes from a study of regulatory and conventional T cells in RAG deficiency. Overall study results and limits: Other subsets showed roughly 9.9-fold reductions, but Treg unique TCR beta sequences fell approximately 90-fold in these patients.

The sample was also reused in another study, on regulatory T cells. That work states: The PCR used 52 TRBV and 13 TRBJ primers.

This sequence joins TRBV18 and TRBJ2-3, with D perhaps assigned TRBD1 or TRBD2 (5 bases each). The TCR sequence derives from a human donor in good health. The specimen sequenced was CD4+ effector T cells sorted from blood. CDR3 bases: TGTGCCAGCTCCCCGGGACCGCCGACAGATACGCAGTATTTT. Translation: CASSPGPPTDTQYF.